The rows below give T cell receptor beta chains drawn from one sample of a study of blood T cell repertoires in COVID-19. Sequenced by immunoSEQ multiplex PCR; TCRdb stores in-frame clones only, minus some. The sample shows around 190,000 clones, about 80% of them seen only once. Sequencing input: peripheral blood. Receptor source: a woman in her sixties with COVID-19, enrolled during active disease. The CDR3 runs from the conserved cysteine through the conserved F or W. The order of the fields is CDR3 DNA, CDR3 protein, V gene, clone size, D gene, J gene. A D gene is named only where the DNA matches it firmly. The listing skips clone size in some rows; elsewhere it reads once, few, many or a size class.

cdr3_nt: TGTGCCAGCAGGGAAGGGGCCCATGTGCCCCAGCATTTT; cdr3_aa: CASREGAHVPQHF; v_call: TRBV27; clone_size: .; d_call: .; j_call: TRBJ1-5
cdr3_nt: TGTGCCAGTAGTATGGGGACAGGGAGAACTGAGCAGTTCTTC; cdr3_aa: CASSMGTGRTEQFF; v_call: TRBV19; clone_size: .; d_call: TRBD1; j_call: TRBJ2-1
cdr3_nt: TGTGCCAGCGGTGAAGGGGCGACCTACGAGCAGTACTTC; cdr3_aa: CASGEGATYEQYF; v_call: TRBV28; clone_size: .; d_call: .; j_call: TRBJ2-7
cdr3_nt: TGTGCCAGCAGCCCACGGACATACACTGAAGCTTTCTTT; cdr3_aa: CASSPRTYTEAFF; v_call: TRBV9; clone_size: .; d_call: .; j_call: TRBJ1-1
cdr3_nt: TGTGCCAGCAGCCGAATAGCGGGAGGTTACAATGAGCAGTTCTTC; cdr3_aa: CASSRIAGGYNEQFF; v_call: TRBV14; clone_size: .; d_call: TRBD2; j_call: TRBJ2-1
cdr3_nt: TGTGCCAGCAGGCGACTAGCGGGAGGTTCAGATACGCAGTATTTT; cdr3_aa: CASRRLAGGSDTQYF; v_call: TRBV28; clone_size: .; d_call: TRBD2; j_call: TRBJ2-3
cdr3_nt: TGTGCCAGCAGCGTAGCCAGGGGTAGAGCCAAAAACATTCAGTACTTC; cdr3_aa: CASSVARGRAKNIQYF; v_call: TRBV9; clone_size: .; d_call: .; j_call: TRBJ2-4
cdr3_nt: TGCGCCAGCAGGACTAGCGGGGGCCATGAGCAGTTCTTC; cdr3_aa: CASRTSGGHEQFF; v_call: TRBV5-1; clone_size: .; d_call: TRBD2; j_call: TRBJ2-1
cdr3_nt: TGTGCCAGCAGTTTACCCGGTCGCGGCTATGGCTACACCTTC; cdr3_aa: CASSLPGRGYGYTF; v_call: TRBV28; clone_size: .; d_call: .; j_call: TRBJ1-2
cdr3_nt: TGTGCCAGCAGTGACCCGATGGGACAGCTCTATGGCTACACCTTC; cdr3_aa: CASSDPMGQLYGYTF; v_call: TRBV6-4; clone_size: .; d_call: TRBD1; j_call: TRBJ1-2
cdr3_nt: TGTGCCAGCAGCAAACTAGATTTGTCGGGACTATTCTGTTACAATGAGCAGTTCTTC; cdr3_aa: CASSKLDLSGLFCYNEQFF; v_call: TRBV21-1; clone_size: .; d_call: .; j_call: TRBJ2-1
cdr3_nt: TGTGCCACGGGACTAGCGGGGGGGAATGAGCAGTTCTTC; cdr3_aa: CATGLAGGNEQFF; v_call: TRBV19; clone_size: .; d_call: TRBD2; j_call: TRBJ2-1
cdr3_nt: TGTGCCAGCAGTTTAAAGGGGAGGGGTGAAAAACTGTTTTTT; cdr3_aa: CASSLKGRGEKLFF; v_call: TRBV27; clone_size: .; d_call: .; j_call: TRBJ1-4
cdr3_nt: TGTGCCAGCAGCCAGGCCTATGGCTACACCTTC; cdr3_aa: CASSQAYGYTF; v_call: TRBV3-1/TRBV3-2; clone_size: .; d_call: .; j_call: TRBJ1-2
cdr3_nt: TGTGCCAGCAGTACCCCTGGCAGCTCTGGAAACACCATATATTTT; cdr3_aa: CASSTPGSSGNTIYF; v_call: TRBV6-5; clone_size: .; d_call: .; j_call: TRBJ1-3
cdr3_nt: TGTGCCAGCAGCTCCAGGGAGGGGCAGGGGATTTGGGGCACTGAAGCTTTCTTT; cdr3_aa: CASSSREGQGIWGTEAFF; v_call: TRBV5-5; clone_size: .; d_call: .; j_call: TRBJ1-1
cdr3_nt: TGTGCCAGTTCCGCCTCGGGGGGAGGGGATACGCAGTATTTT; cdr3_aa: CASSASGGGDTQYF; v_call: TRBV6-5; clone_size: few; d_call: TRBD2; j_call: TRBJ2-3
cdr3_nt: TGTGCCAGCAGCCCCGGACAGGTTACCAATGAGCAGTTCTTC; cdr3_aa: CASSPGQVTNEQFF; v_call: TRBV9; clone_size: once; d_call: TRBD1; j_call: TRBJ2-1
cdr3_nt: TGTGCCAGCAGCCAAGAGAGAGGGGGGCCCCAGCATTTT; cdr3_aa: CASSQERGGPQHF; v_call: TRBV4-2; clone_size: .; d_call: .; j_call: TRBJ1-5
cdr3_nt: TGTGCCAGCTCCGGGACACCCGGTTTGGCCATATATTTT; cdr3_aa: CASSGTPGLAIYF; v_call: TRBV19; clone_size: few; d_call: .; j_call: TRBJ1-3
cdr3_nt: TGTGCCAGCAGTAGCCAGGGGGTCTCTGGAAACACCATATATTTT; cdr3_aa: CASSSQGVSGNTIYF; v_call: TRBV6-6; clone_size: .; d_call: TRBD1; j_call: TRBJ1-3
cdr3_nt: TGTGCCAGCTCACCCTCCGGTGAAGCTTTCTTT; cdr3_aa: CASSPSGEAFF; v_call: TRBV18; clone_size: .; d_call: .; j_call: TRBJ1-1
cdr3_nt: TGCAGCGTTGGGTGGGGGGTTTCTAGCACAGATACGCAGTATTTT; cdr3_aa: CSVGWGVSSTDTQYF; v_call: TRBV29-1; clone_size: .; d_call: .; j_call: TRBJ2-3
cdr3_nt: TGTGCCAGTAGTATTCGACAGGGGGCGAACTATGGCTACACCTTC; cdr3_aa: CASSIRQGANYGYTF; v_call: TRBV19; clone_size: few; d_call: TRBD1; j_call: TRBJ1-2
cdr3_nt: TGTGCCAGCAGCTTGGAGGGGGCTGACTATGGCTACACCTTC; cdr3_aa: CASSLEGADYGYTF; v_call: TRBV5-5; clone_size: .; d_call: TRBD1; j_call: TRBJ1-2
cdr3_nt: TGTGCCAACCTACCGCTAGAGGAGCGGGCGGGGAGGGCCAAAAACATTCAGTACTTC; cdr3_aa: CANLPLEERAGRAKNIQYF; v_call: TRBV11-3; clone_size: .; d_call: .; j_call: TRBJ2-4
cdr3_nt: TGTGCCAGCAGTTATACAGGGAACTACGAGCAGTACTTC; cdr3_aa: CASSYTGNYEQYF; v_call: TRBV6-2/TRBV6-3; clone_size: .; d_call: .; j_call: TRBJ2-7
cdr3_nt: TGCGCCAGCAGCCAACCCAGCGGGAGGGCCAATAGGCACCAAGACAATGAGCAGTTCTTC; cdr3_aa: CASSQPSGRANRHQDNEQFF; v_call: TRBV4-1; clone_size: .; d_call: TRBD2; j_call: TRBJ2-1
cdr3_nt: TGTGCCAGCAGTTCCTTCGGGGACAGGTATGGCTACACCTTC; cdr3_aa: CASSSFGDRYGYTF; v_call: TRBV27; clone_size: few; d_call: TRBD1; j_call: TRBJ1-2
cdr3_nt: TGTGCCAGCTCACCACAGAGGGGGATTGAAAAACTGTTTTTT; cdr3_aa: CASSPQRGIEKLFF; v_call: TRBV18; clone_size: .; d_call: .; j_call: TRBJ1-4
cdr3_nt: TGTGCCAGCAAACAGACCGGGACTGGGAATTCACCCCTCCACTTT; cdr3_aa: CASKQTGTGNSPLHF; v_call: TRBV28; clone_size: .; d_call: .; j_call: TRBJ1-6
cdr3_nt: TGCGCCAGCAGCTTGAATCCAGAATCAAACACCGGGGAGCTGTTTTTT; cdr3_aa: CASSLNPESNTGELFF; v_call: TRBV5-1; clone_size: .; d_call: .; j_call: TRBJ2-2
cdr3_nt: TGTGCCAGCAGTAAACAGGGGAGAGGGGAAAAACTGTTTTTT; cdr3_aa: CASSKQGRGEKLFF; v_call: TRBV27; clone_size: .; d_call: TRBD1; j_call: TRBJ1-4
cdr3_nt: TGTGCCAGCAGCTTGATCGGGGTTGGGACCGGGGAGCTGTTTTTT; cdr3_aa: CASSLIGVGTGELFF; v_call: TRBV11-1; clone_size: .; d_call: .; j_call: TRBJ2-2
cdr3_nt: TGTGCCAGCAGCACAGGGACTACCCCCTACGAGCAGTACTTC; cdr3_aa: CASSTGTTPYEQYF; v_call: TRBV9; clone_size: .; d_call: .; j_call: TRBJ2-7
cdr3_nt: TGTGCCAGCAGCTTGGGAAGGGGGCGTCCAGATACGCAGTATTTT; cdr3_aa: CASSLGRGRPDTQYF; v_call: TRBV5-4; clone_size: .; d_call: TRBD1; j_call: TRBJ2-3
cdr3_nt: TGTGCCAGCAGCTTAGAACAGGCGCCCTTGAACACTGAAGCTTTCTTT; cdr3_aa: CASSLEQAPLNTEAFF; v_call: TRBV7-9; clone_size: .; d_call: .; j_call: TRBJ1-1